This TCR beta chain stems from a study of human T cells and chemical hapten exposure. About the study: Patch tests applied 0.01% DPC to the upper back, read at 6 days. Study-wide findings and caveats: TCRs whose frequency exceeded 1 in 1000 remained the same following DPC sensitization.

This sample's time point: pre-sensitization, week 0. Treatment meaning: therapeutic diphenylcyclopropenone sensitization with weekly scalp DPC. Germline CDR1 reads MDHEN; CDR2 reads SYDVKM. This CDR3 comprises 14 residues. V lost 2 bases and J 3 bases, leaving 8 bases between the germline ends. As concerns this clonotype: Its antigen is currently unknown.

TCRdb reanalysed the RACE reads using MiXCR and keeps one entry per CDR3 protein. The repertoire has 240,000 or so distinct CDR3 sequences, 7.5% to 10% of them found once; the top ten carry 2% to 2.5%. The receptor was isolated from a woman in her forties with alopecia areata. Some clones in this sample may be carry-over from other donors' samples. This sample comprised whole blood, obtained in connection with sensitization to the hapten diphenylcyclopropenone (DPC). The rearrangement links TRBV28 to TRBJ1-5; D remains unclear. CDR3 protein: CASSLPGNNQPQHF. For the CDR3, the DNA is TGTGCCAGCAGTTTACCGGGTAACAATCAGCCCCAGCATTTT.